One and the same sample provided the 11 T cell receptor beta chains below, sequenced in a study of monozygotic twins with inflammatory bowel disease (dated by TCRdb to the late 2010s). Libraries came from 5' RACE. The sequencer was an Illumina HiSeq 2500. TCRdb reprocessed the reads, and each CDR3 protein sequence is entered once, without DNA. The sample table includes roughly 170,000 distinct CDR3 sequences. The leading ten clones occupy 6% to 9.5% of the sample. Sequenced input: blood. The receptors originated from a human donor with ulcerative colitis or Crohn's disease, or a healthy co-twin of an affected twin (not recorded which).

This chain joins TRBV13 and TRBJ1-1; TCRdb's D call, TRBD1, is unchecked because there is no DNA. The CDR3 has 11 residues. Germline CDR1 is PRHDT and CDR2 is FYEKMQ (reference sequence). The CDR3 spells CASSLDGTAFF.

The chain carries TRBV19 and TRBJ2-2. The germline V gene has CDR1 LNHDA and CDR2 SQIVND (reference sequence). The length of the CDR3 is 13 residues. The CDR3 protein is CASSTYPSGELFF.

This chain joins TRBV11-3 and TRBJ2-1; TCRdb returns TRBD1, unconfirmable since there is no DNA. CDR1 is SGHNT and CDR2 is YENEEA in the germline V gene. The CDR3 length is 13 residues. CDR3 amino acids: CASSPGGFNEQFF.

The chain is built from TRBV12-3 or TRBV12-4 and TRBJ1-1; without DNA, the TCRdb call of TRBD1 cannot be checked. CDR3 length equals 12 residues. Here the CDR3 reads CATIRDNTEAFF.

V and J are TRBV5-1 and TRBJ1-5. The germline V gene has CDR1 SGHRS and CDR2 YFSETQ. The CDR3 sequence is 14 residues long. The CDR3 spells CASSYDGDRQPQHF.

The chain has TRBV15 and TRBJ1-2. The CDR3 length is 13 residues. Germline CDR1 and CDR2: LNHNV and YYDKDF (reference sequence). This CDR3 is CATSRDRIDGYTF. The full variable domain, rest sourced from reference TRBV15 and TRBJ1-2, is DAMVIQNPRYQVTQFGKPVTLSCSQTLNHNVMYWYQQKSSQAPKLLFHYYDKDFNNEADTPDNFQSRRPNTSFCFLDIRSPGLGDTAMYLCATSRDRIDGYTFGSGTRLTVV.

J is TRBJ2-5 and V is TRBV7-8; TCRdb names TRBD1, which stays unverified in the absence of DNA. CDR1 SGHVS and CDR2 FQNEAQ come from the germline V gene. The CDR3 is 15 amino acids. CDR3 loop: CASSSYHTGGETQYF.

This rearrangement joins TRBV7-7 to TRBJ2-3; TCRdb selects TRBD2, and the lack of DNA leaves this call unchecked. The length of the CDR3 is 14 residues. Looked up from germline, CDR1 is SSHAT and CDR2 is FNYEAQ (reference sequence). The CDR3 is CASSPNPTSLTQYF. The whole variable domain, filled in from reference TRBV7-7 and TRBJ2-3, reads GAGVSQSPRYKVTKRGQDVTLRCDPISSHATLYWYQQALGQGPEFLTYFNYEAQPDKSGLPSDRFSAERPEGSISTLTIQRTEQRDSAMYRCASSPNPTSLTQYFGPGTRLTVL.

V gene TRBV7-2 combines with J gene TRBJ1-2. Germline V lookup: CDR1 SGHTA, CDR2 FQGNSA. The CDR3 length is 15 residues. CDR3: CASSLRPLANYGYTF. The full variable domain, with the rest looked up from reference TRBV7-2 and TRBJ1-2, is GAGVSQSPSNKVTEKGKDVELRCDPISGHTALYWYRQSLGQGLEFLIYFQGNSAPDKSGLPSDRFSAERTGGSVSTLTIQRTQQEDSAVYLCASSLRPLANYGYTFGSGTRLTVV.

J is TRBJ2-1 and V is TRBV5-5; TCRdb picks TRBD1, but there is no DNA to check that call. CDR3 length equals 15 residues. Per germline, CDR1 SGHKS and CDR2 YYEKEE (reference sequence). CDR3 loop: CASSTWDNSYNEQFF.

The chain has TRBV24-1 and TRBJ1-1; the TRBD1 assignment by TCRdb is unverifiable without DNA. The CDR3 extends over 14 amino acids. The V gene's germline CDR1 is KGHDR and CDR2 SFDVKD. CDR3: CATSESGQGATAFF.